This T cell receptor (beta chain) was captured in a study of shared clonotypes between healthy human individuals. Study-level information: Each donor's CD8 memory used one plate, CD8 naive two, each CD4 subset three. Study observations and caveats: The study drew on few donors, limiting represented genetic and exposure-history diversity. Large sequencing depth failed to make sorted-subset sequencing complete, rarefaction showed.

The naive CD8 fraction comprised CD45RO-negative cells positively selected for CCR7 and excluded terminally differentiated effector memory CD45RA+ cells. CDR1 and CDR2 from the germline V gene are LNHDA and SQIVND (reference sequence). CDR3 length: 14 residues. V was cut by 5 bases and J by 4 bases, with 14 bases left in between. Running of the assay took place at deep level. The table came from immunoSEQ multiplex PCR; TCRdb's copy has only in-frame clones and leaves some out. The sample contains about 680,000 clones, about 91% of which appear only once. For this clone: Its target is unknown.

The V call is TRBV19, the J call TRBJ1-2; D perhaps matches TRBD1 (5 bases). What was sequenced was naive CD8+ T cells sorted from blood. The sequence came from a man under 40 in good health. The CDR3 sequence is CASSYSRDFYGYTF. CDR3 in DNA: TGTGCCAGTAGTTACTCCAGGGATTTCTATGGCTACACCTTC.